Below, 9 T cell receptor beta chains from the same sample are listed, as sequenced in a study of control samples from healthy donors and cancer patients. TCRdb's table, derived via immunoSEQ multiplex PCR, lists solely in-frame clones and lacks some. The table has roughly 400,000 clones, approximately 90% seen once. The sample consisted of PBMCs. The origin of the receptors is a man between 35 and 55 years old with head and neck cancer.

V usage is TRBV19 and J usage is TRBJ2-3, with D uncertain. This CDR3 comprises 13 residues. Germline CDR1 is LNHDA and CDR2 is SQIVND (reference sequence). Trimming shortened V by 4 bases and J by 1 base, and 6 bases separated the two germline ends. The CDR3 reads CASSTDGTDTQYF. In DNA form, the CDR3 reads TGTGCCAGTAGTACCGACGGCACAGATACGCAGTATTTT.

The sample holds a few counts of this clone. The CDR3: CASSLRQNTGELFF. The CDR3 nucleotides read TGTGCCAGCAGTCTTAGACAGAACACCGGGGAGCTGTTTTTT. V gene TRBV2 combines with J gene TRBJ2-2; D remains ambiguous. Per germline, CDR1 SNHLY and CDR2 FYNNEI. This CDR3 contains 14 residues. The ends were cut back, 5 bases at V and 1 base at J, with 8 bases in the middle.

CDR3: CASSQVSPGAYEKLFF. DNA for the CDR3: TGCGCCAGCAGCCAAGTGTCCCCAGGGGCTTACGAAAAACTGTTTTTT. The genes are TRBV4-1 and TRBJ1-4, with D possibly being TRBD1 (6 bases). Per the germline V gene, CDR1 is MGHRA and CDR2 is YSYEKL. This CDR3 has 16 amino acids. V dropped 1 base and J dropped 8 bases, with 17 bases sitting between them.

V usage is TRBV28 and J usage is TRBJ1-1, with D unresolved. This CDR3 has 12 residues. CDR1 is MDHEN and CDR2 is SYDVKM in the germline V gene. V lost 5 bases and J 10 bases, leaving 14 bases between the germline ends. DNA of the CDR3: TGTGCCAGCAGTCGGGAAACTTCGAGAGCTTTCTTT. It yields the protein CASSRETSRAFF.

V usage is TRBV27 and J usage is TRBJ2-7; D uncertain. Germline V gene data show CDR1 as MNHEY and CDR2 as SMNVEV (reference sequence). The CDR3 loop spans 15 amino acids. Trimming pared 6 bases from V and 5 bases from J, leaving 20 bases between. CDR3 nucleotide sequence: TGTGCCAGCAGCAGACCGGGCCTTCTGATTCACGAGCAGTACTTC. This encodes CASSRPGLLIHEQYF.

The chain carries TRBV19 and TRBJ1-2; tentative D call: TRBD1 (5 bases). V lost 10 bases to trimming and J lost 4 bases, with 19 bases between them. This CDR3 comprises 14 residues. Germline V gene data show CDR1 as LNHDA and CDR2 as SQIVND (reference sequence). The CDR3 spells CATTNRDGTYGYTF. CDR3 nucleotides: TGTGCCACCACCAACCGGGACGGAACCTATGGCTACACCTTC.

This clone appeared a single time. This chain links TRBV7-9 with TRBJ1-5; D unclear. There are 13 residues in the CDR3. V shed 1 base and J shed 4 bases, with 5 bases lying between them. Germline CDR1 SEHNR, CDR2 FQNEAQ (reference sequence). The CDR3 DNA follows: TGTGCCAGCAGCTTAGGGTGGAATCAGCCCCAGCATTTT. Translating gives CASSLGWNQPQHF.

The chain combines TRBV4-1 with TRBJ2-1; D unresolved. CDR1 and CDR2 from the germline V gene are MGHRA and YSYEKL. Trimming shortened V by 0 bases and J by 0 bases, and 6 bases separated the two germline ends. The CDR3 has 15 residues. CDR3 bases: TGCGCCAGCAGCCAAGATCAGAGCTCCTACAATGAGCAGTTCTTC. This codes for CASSQDQSSYNEQFF.

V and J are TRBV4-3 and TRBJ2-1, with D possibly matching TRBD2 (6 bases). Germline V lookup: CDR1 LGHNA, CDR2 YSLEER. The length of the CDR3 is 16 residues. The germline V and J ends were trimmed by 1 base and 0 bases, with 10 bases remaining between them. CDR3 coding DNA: TGCGCCAGCAGCCAAGGAGGGACTGGCTCCTACAATGAGCAGTTCTTC. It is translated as CASSQGGTGSYNEQFF.